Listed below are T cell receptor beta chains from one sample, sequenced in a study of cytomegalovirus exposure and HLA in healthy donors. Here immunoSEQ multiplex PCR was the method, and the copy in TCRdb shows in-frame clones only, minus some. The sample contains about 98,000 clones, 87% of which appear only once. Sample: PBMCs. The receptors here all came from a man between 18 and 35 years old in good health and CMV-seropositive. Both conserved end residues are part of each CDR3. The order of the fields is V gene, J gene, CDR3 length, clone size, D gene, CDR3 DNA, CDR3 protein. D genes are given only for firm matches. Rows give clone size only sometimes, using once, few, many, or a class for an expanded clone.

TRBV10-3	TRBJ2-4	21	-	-	TGTGCCATCAGTGTAGAAGGTCGCTCCGTCGGAGGACTTGGGGTTGCGGACATTCAGTACTTC	CAISVEGRSVGGLGVADIQYF
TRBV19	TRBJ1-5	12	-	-	TGTGCCAGTGGTTCAGGGGTTCAGCCCCAGCATTTT	CASGSGVQPQHF
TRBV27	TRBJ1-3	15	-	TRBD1	TGTGCCAGCAGTCCACAGGGGGCGGTGGGAAACACCATATATTTT	CASSPQGAVGNTIYF
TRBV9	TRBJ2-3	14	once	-	TGTGCCAGCAGCCCTCAGATCGGCACAGATACGCAGTATTTT	CASSPQIGTDTQYF
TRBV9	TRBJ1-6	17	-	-	TGTGCCAGCAGCGTAGCTCCGGGGCGGGAAGTTAAATCACCCCTCCACTTT	CASSVAPGREVKSPLHF
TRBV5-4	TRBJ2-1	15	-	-	TGTGCCAGCAGCTTCAGACTTAGCTCCTACAATGAGCAGTTCTTC	CASSFRLSSYNEQFF
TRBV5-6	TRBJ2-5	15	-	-	TGTGCCAGCAGCTTGTCCCGGACTACCCGAGAGACCCAGTACTTC	CASSLSRTTRETQYF
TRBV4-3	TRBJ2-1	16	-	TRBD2	TGCGCCAGCAGCCAAGATGAGGCGGGAGGCTACAATGAGCAGTTCTTC	CASSQDEAGGYNEQFF
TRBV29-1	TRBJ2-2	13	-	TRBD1	TGCAGCGCGGGACAGGGCGTCACCGGGGAGCTGTTTTTT	CSAGQGVTGELFF
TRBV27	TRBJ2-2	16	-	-	TGTGCCAGCAGTTTAGGCCAGTTACGGAACACCGGGGAGCTGTTTTTT	CASSLGQLRNTGELFF
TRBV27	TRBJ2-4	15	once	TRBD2	TGTGCCAGCGGACTAGCGGGAGCCTCATCTGACATTCAGTACTTC	CASGLAGASSDIQYF
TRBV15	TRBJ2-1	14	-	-	TGTGCCACCAGCAGAGTAAATACCTACAATGAGCAGTTCTTC	CATSRVNTYNEQFF
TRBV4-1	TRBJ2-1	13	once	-	TGCGCCAGCAGCCTAAAACTTCTCAATGAGCAGTTCTTC	CASSLKLLNEQFF
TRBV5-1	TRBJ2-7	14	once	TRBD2	TGCGCCAGCAGCCAAACGGAGCGGGAGGGAGAGCAGTACTTC	CASSQTEREGEQYF
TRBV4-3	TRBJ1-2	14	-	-	TGCGCCAGCAGCCAAGACAGGGAGGCACTAGGCTACACCTTC	CASSQDREALGYTF
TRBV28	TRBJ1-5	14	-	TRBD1	TGTGCCAGCAGAGGGACAGCCGACAGTCAGCCCCAGCATTTT	CASRGTADSQPQHF
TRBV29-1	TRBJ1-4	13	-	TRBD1	TGCAGTGTGATTACAGGGGGAAATGAAAAACTGTTTTTT	CSVITGGNEKLFF
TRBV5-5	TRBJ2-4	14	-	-	TGTGCCAGCAGTCATGGTGGGGGGTTAAACATTCAGTACTTC	CASSHGGGLNIQYF
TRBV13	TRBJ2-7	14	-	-	TGTGCCAGCAGCCGCCAAACAAGGGGCTACGAGCAGTACTTC	CASSRQTRGYEQYF
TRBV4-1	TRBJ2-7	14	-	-	TGCGCCAGCAGCCCTCAGTTCAGGGGCCGGGAGCAGTACTTC	CASSPQFRGREQYF
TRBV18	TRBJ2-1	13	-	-	TGTGCCAGCTCACCACCAGGGGATGATGAGCAGTTCTTC	CASSPPGDDEQFF
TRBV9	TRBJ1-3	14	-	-	TGTGCCAGCAGAGGAGAGAGCTCTGGAAACACCATATATTTT	CASRGESSGNTIYF
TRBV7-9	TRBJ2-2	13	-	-	TGTGCCAGCAGCTTATTCTTTACCGGGGAGCTGTTTTTT	CASSLFFTGELFF
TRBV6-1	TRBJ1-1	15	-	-	TGTGCCAGCAGTGCCCTGGGAGGATCCAACACTGAAGCTTTCTTT	CASSALGGSNTEAFF
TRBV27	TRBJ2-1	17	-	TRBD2	TGTGCCAGCAGTTCATCCCTCCCACTAGCGGGAGTCAATGAGCAGTTCTTC	CASSSSLPLAGVNEQFF
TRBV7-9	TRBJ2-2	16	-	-	TGTGCCAGCAGCTCCAATAAACTAACATACACCGGGGAGCTGTTTTTT	CASSSNKLTYTGELFF
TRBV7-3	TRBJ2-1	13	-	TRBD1	TGTGCCAGCAGATCGGACAGGGACAATGAGCAGTTCTTC	CASRSDRDNEQFF
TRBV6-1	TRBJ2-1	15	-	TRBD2	TGTGCCAGCGCCGGGACTAGCGGGAGGTACAATGAGCAGTTCTTC	CASAGTSGRYNEQFF
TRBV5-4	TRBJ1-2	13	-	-	TGTGCCAGCAGCCAAGTGGGTCGGGATGGCTACACCTTC	CASSQVGRDGYTF
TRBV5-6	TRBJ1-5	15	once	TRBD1	TGTGCCAGCAGCTGGGGGACAGGGGGCTCTCAGCCCCAGCATTTT	CASSWGTGGSQPQHF
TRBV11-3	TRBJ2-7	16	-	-	TGTGCCAGCAGCGCGGGACTCAGGGATGGTATTTACGAGCAGTACTTC	CASSAGLRDGIYEQYF
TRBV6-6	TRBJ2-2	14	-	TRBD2	TGTGCCAGCAGCCCCGGGGGGTCAAGCGGGGAGCTGTTTTTT	CASSPGGSSGELFF
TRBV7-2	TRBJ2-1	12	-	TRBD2	TGTGCCGGCTGGACTAGCCTTAATGAGCAGTTCTTC	CAGWTSLNEQFF